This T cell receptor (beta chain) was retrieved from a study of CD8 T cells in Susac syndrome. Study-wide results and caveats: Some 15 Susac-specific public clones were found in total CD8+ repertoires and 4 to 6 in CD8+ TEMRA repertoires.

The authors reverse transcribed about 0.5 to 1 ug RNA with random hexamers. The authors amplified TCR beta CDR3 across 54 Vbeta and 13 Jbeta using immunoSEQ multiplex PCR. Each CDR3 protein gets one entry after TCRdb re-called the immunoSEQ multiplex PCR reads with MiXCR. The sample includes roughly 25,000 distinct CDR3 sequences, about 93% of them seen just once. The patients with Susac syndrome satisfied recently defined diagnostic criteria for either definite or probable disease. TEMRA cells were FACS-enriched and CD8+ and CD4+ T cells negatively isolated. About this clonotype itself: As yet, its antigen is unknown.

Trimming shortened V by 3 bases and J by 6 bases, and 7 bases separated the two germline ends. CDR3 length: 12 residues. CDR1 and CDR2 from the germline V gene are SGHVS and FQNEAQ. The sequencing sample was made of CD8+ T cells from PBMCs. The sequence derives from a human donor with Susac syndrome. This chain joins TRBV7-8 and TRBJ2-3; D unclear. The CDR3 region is CASSFRMDTQYF. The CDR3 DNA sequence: TGTGCCAGCAGCTTCCGAATGGATACGCAGTATTTT.